This T cell receptor beta chain was captured by sequencing in a study of shared clonotypes between healthy human individuals (dated by TCRdb to 2018 to 2020). Regarding the complete study: The cohort included a few men and a couple of women between 18 and 49 years of age. To estimate repertoire size and how much clonotype sharing occurs between individuals, the study deeply sequenced the blood TCR repertoires of about five healthy adults. Libraries were prepared and TCR repertoires were sequenced by different laboratories using diverse techniques, in order to increase sequencing depth and limit assay-specific biases. Per donor, leukapheresis produced somewhere between about 0.94 and 9 billion PBMCs.

Worth noting for this clone: The antigen this receptor binds is unknown. No base-level quality is on record; no much larger clone is a single base apart.

The donors were healthy, HIV-negative adults who had no recently reported acute infections or vaccinations. Every donor was a Caucasian adult residing in Nashville, Tennessee, USA. For unsorted samples, tens of millions of PBMCs were counted, and genomic DNA was extracted using the QIAamp DNA Blood Mini kit. Blood was obtained by leukapheresis, after which PBMCs were separated by Ficoll-Histopaque density gradient centrifugation and cryopreserved in liquid nitrogen vapor phase. TCR CDR3 regions were amplified from genomic DNA by multiplex PCR using the deep immunoSEQ assay. Extracted genomic DNA from each cell subset was spread evenly across all wells of several immunoSEQ 96-well plates, with each plate serving as a replicate. For unsorted PBMC, each replicate PCR was loaded with approximately 300 ng genomic DNA, equivalent to tens of thousands of T cell genomes. Ten immunoSEQ deep assay plates were used to sequence the unsorted PBMC genomic DNA. The purified libraries were quantified using a Qubit 3.0 fluorometer, sized with a Bioanalyzer 2100, and then quantified again using the KAPA Library Quantification kit. Each immunoSEQ 96-well plate was sequenced on its own single-read 150-cycle Illumina NextSeq 550 flow cell. On the study's bioinformatics: Because only junctional sequences without quality scores were contained in the immunoSEQ output, filtering matching that applied to full-length reads could not be performed. Sequences were annotated with PyIR, a Python wrapper for IgBLAST v1.9, using IMGT germline references to assign V/J genes and CDR3. Any read was removed if the V/J assignment was weak (E-value above 1e-6), the CDR3 was missing, or the read contained stop codons, out-of-frame junctions, or ambiguous translated residues. V3J clonotypes were defined by identical inferred V gene, J gene, and CDR3 amino acid sequence. Percentage overlap between repertoires was calculated by dividing the number of shared unique clonotypes by the size of the smaller repertoire. Repertoire richness was assessed with RTK rarefaction, the Chao1 estimator, and Recon v2.1 estimates of unobserved clonotypes. Drawn from immuneACCESS, this table holds only the in-frame rearrangements with V and J called that TCRdb kept. Clones are partly lost; checked studies trace under half to an unresolved V gene and leave the rest unexplained. V and J calls and clone size are given by that table; D and trimming were obtained from the DNA. The sample table holds about 500,000 clones, of which 70% to 80% were seen once. About 12% of the sample lies in the top ten.

General findings and caveats noted by the study authors: Only blood was sampled, and tissue TCR repertoires likely differ from those in blood. Based on pairwise subsampling, the degree of clonotype sharing among donors was expected to be affected by sequencing depth. Because the study included a small number of donors, the genetic and exposure-history diversity represented was limited.

V lost 3 bases and J lost 1 base, and the count of bases not matched to a germline gene is 12. CDR1 and CDR2 are read off the germline V gene as SGHRS and YFSETQ. From the cysteine up to the phenylalanine, the CDR3 has a length of 17 residues. Left in the record is the CDR3 DNA by itself, 51 bases read in frame from the first base. The rearrangement combines TRBV5-1 with TRBJ2-5, with TRBD1 matching 7 junction bases. The sample consisted of PBMCs. The sequence was collected from a woman between 35 and 50 years old in good health. Some clones in this sample may be carry-over from other donors' samples. The nucleotide sequence is TGCGCCAGCAGCTCCGGGATGGCAGGGGACAGCCAAGAGACCCAGTACTTC. It translates as CASSSGMAGDSQETQYF.